The 23 T cell receptor beta chains in this list originate from one sample, sequenced in a study of PD-L1 blockade in urothelial cancer (dated by TCRdb to between 2016 and 2019). Library method: the immunoSEQ multiplex PCR assay. Sourced from immuneACCESS, this table was stored by TCRdb with only in-frame sequences that have V and J called. A share of the clones is absent; for the studies checked, an unresolved V gene accounts for under half, and the remainder has no known explanation. The sample profile shows tens of thousands of clones; roughly 86% of them were found once. Roughly 3.1% of the sample is held by the ten biggest clonotypes. The sample consisted of PBMCs, taken around atezolizumab (anti-PD-L1) treatment. These receptor sequences come from a man aged 65-85 years with urothelial cancer.

This rearrangement joins TRBV7-2 to TRBJ2-3; no definite D call. The germline V and J ends were trimmed by 3 bases and 6 bases, with 4 bases remaining between them. This CDR3 contains 11 residues. From germline, CDR1 is SGHTA and CDR2 FQGNSA. The CDR3 sequence: CASSFVDTQYF. CDR3 nucleotide sequence: TGTGCCAGCAGCTTCGTTGATACGCAGTATTTT.

The chain carries TRBV7-2 and TRBJ2-2; 8 bases line up with TRBD2. Germline loops: CDR1 SGHTA, CDR2 FQGNSA. The V segment lost 5 bases and the J segment 7 bases; nucleotides outside the gene matches: 21. The CDR3 is made up of 19 amino acids. The CDR3 region has the DNA TGTGCCAGCAGCACCACCCGGGCCGTCGGGAGGGCCTATGTCGGGGAGCTGTTTTTT. It translates to CASSTTRAVGRAYVGELFF.

V is TRBV27 and J is TRBJ2-2, with TRBD1 as a possible D gene (6 bases). The germline V gene has CDR1 MNHEY and CDR2 SMNVEV (reference sequence). CDR3 length equals 15 residues. Trimming left V 5 bases short and J 1 base short, with 11 bases between. CDR3: CASSRDKMNTGELFF. In nucleotides, the CDR3 is TGTGCCAGCAGTCGGGACAAAATGAACACCGGGGAGCTGTTTTTT.

In its sample, this clone is medium-sized. V gene TRBV30 combines with J gene TRBJ1-2, with D possibly being TRBD1 (5 bases). This CDR3 region has 13 residues. The V and J ends lost 4 bases and 7 bases respectively, with 16 bases between them. Germline assignment: CDR1 GTSNPN and CDR2 SVGIG (reference sequence). The CDR3 sequence is CAWMRDRPAGYTF. CDR3 bases: TGTGCCTGGATGCGGGACCGCCCAGCTGGCTACACCTTC.

V gene TRBV11-2 combines with J gene TRBJ2-7, with TRBD2 matching 7 bases. V lost 0 bases to trimming and J lost 2 bases; unmatched junction nucleotides: 7. This CDR3 region has 16 residues. The germline V gene has CDR1 SGHAT and CDR2 FQNNGV. The chain's CDR3 is CASSLELPGTTYEQYF. CDR3 nucleotide sequence: TGTGCCAGCAGCTTAGAGCTACCAGGGACTACCTACGAGCAGTACTTC.

J is TRBJ2-5 and V is TRBV7-9, with D uncertain. The CDR3 covers 12 residues. CDR1 and CDR2 from the germline V gene are SEHNR and FQNEAQ (reference sequence). The V and J ends lost 5 bases and 4 bases respectively, with 8 bases between them. The CDR3 spells CASSLSGETQYF. For the CDR3, the DNA is TGTGCCAGCAGCCTTAGTGGAGAGACCCAGTACTTC.

The genes are TRBV10-3 and TRBJ1-2; TRBD1 matches 11 bases. Germline V lookup: CDR1 ENHRY, CDR2 SYGVKD. Germline trimming cut 2 bases from V and 3 bases from J; bases unmatched to any gene: 2. CDR3 length: 15 amino acids. DNA for the CDR3: TGTGCCATCAGTGAGAGGACAGGGGGCGACTATGGCTACACCTTC. Translated: CAISERTGGDYGYTF.

This chain links TRBV2 with TRBJ2-7; no definite D call. The CDR3 runs 13 residues. CDR1 is SNHLY, CDR2 FYNNEI, per germline. Trimming stripped 6 bases from V and 1 base from J, with 10 bases between. The CDR3, as DNA: TGTGCCAGCAGAGTGACAATTTCCTACGAGCAGTACTTC. This translates into CASRVTISYEQYF.

This chain joins TRBV2 and TRBJ1-1; tentatively, D is TRBD1 (6 bases). Germline V gene lookup returns CDR1 SNHLY and CDR2 FYNNEI. Trimming took 6 bases from V and 1 from J, leaving 15 bases between them. CDR3 length: 15 residues. This CDR3 reads CASRARGGRNTEAFF. The CDR3 DNA sequence: TGTGCCAGCAGGGCCCGGGGGGGCAGGAACACTGAAGCTTTCTTT.

As regards this clone: The same CDR3 is also encoded by other DNA sequences in this sample. The chain employs TRBV7-9 and TRBJ2-1, with TRBD2 as a possible D gene (6 bases). The length of the CDR3 is 15 residues. Trimming cost V 5 bases and J 0 bases, with 11 bases left between them. The germline gives CDR1 SEHNR, CDR2 FQNEAQ (reference sequence). Written as DNA, the CDR3 is TGTGCCAGCAGCCCCCGGGGGAACTCCTACAATGAGCAGTTCTTC. It codes for CASSPRGNSYNEQFF.

This clone was observed a handful of times. The chain is built from TRBV19 and TRBJ1-5; a weak D match, TRBD1 (5 bases). There are 13 residues in the CDR3. Trimming removed 5 bases at V and 3 bases at J, with 8 bases between. Germline V lookup: CDR1 LNHDA, CDR2 SQIVND (reference sequence). In DNA, the CDR3 is TGTGCCAGTAGTGCAGGGTTCAATCAGCCCCAGCATTTT. Translating it yields CASSAGFNQPQHF.

The V gene is TRBV4-3, the J gene TRBJ2-2; D perhaps matches TRBD1 (6 bases). Germline CDR1 reads LGHNA; CDR2 reads YSLEER. The CDR3 length is 14 residues. Trimming removed 3 bases from V and 3 bases from J, with 8 bases in between. The CDR3 region has the DNA TGCGCCAGCAGCCATCGGACAGACACCGGGGAGCTGTTTTTT. Translated: CASSHRTDTGELFF.

The chain carries TRBV10-3 and TRBJ2-5, with 10 bases identical to TRBD1. The V gene end was trimmed by 10 bases and the J gene end by 4 bases; junction bases not matched to a gene: 6. Germline CDR1 and CDR2: ENHRY and SYGVKD. The CDR3 is 13 amino acids. The CDR3: CATGTGEGETQYF. The CDR3 DNA reads as TGTGCCACAGGGACAGGGGAAGGAGAGACCCAGTACTTC.

The chain employs TRBV5-4 and TRBJ2-2; 7 positions match TRBD1. In germline, CDR1 is SGHNT, CDR2 YYREEE (reference sequence). The CDR3 loop spans 17 amino acids. The V segment lost 0 bases and the J segment 1 base; nucleotides outside the gene matches: 6. CDR3 in amino acids: CASSLGRRTGNTGELFF. DNA for the CDR3: TGTGCCAGCAGCTTGGGGCGAAGGACAGGGAACACCGGGGAGCTGTTTTTT. Full variable domain (remainder filled in from reference TRBV5-4 and TRBJ2-2): ETGVTQSPTHLIKTRGQQVTLRCSSQSGHNTVSWYQQALGQGPQFIFQYYREEENGRGNFPPRFSGLQFPNYSSELNVNALELDDSALYLCASSLGRRTGNTGELFFGEGSRLTVL.

CDR3: CAGENSGAVNEQFF. CDR3 DNA sequence: TGTGCCGGGGAAAATAGCGGGGCGGTCAATGAGCAGTTCTTC. V gene TRBV2 combines with J gene TRBJ2-1, with 8 bases fitting TRBD2. The CDR3 length is 14 residues. The germline V gene has CDR1 SNHLY and CDR2 FYNNEI. The junction had 12 bases not matched to a gene; V was cut back by 11 bases and J by 6 bases.

This clone was observed a handful of times. The CDR3 bases are TGTGCCAGCAGTGGGGACCCAGGACTAGCGGGGACCCAGTACTTC. This translates into CASSGDPGLAGTQYF. This chain connects TRBV2 to TRBJ2-5; 11 bases map to TRBD2. CDR1 and CDR2 (germline): SNHLY, FYNNEI. The CDR3 has 15 residues. The V gene end was trimmed by 4 bases and the J gene end by 7 bases; junction bases not matched to a gene: 8. Full variable domain (missing parts from reference TRBV2 and TRBJ2-5): EPEVTQTPSHQVTQMGQEVILRCVPISNHLYFYWYRQILGQKVEFLVSFYNNEISEKSEIFDDQFSVERPDGSNFTLKIRSTKLEDSAMYFCASSGDPGLAGTQYFGPGTRLLVL.

This rearrangement joins TRBV7-8 to TRBJ2-3, with 8 bases identical to TRBD1. The V and J ends lost 6 bases and 5 bases, in that order; junction bases with no gene match: 10. The CDR3 extends over 15 amino acids. Germline V gene data show CDR1 as SGHVS and CDR2 as FQNEAQ. As DNA, the CDR3 is TGTGCCAGCAGTTTTTCGACAGGGACAGGAGATACGCAGTATTTT. Its protein product is CASSFSTGTGDTQYF.

The chain uses TRBV19 and TRBJ2-1, with TRBD2 identical over 9 bases. Germline values: CDR1 LNHDA, CDR2 SQIVND (reference sequence). The CDR3 has 17 amino acids. Trimming at V came to 5 bases and at J to 8 bases, leaving 16 bases not matched to a gene. The CDR3 region is CASSRIGRGRARDEQFF. The CDR3, as DNA: TGTGCCAGTAGTCGTATCGGGCGCGGGAGGGCCAGGGATGAGCAGTTCTTC.

The V and J genes are TRBV5-6 and TRBJ1-2, with 7 bases identical to TRBD1. V lost 3 bases to trimming and J lost 5 bases; unmatched junction nucleotides: 4. The CDR3 length is 13 residues. Germline loops: CDR1 SGHDT, CDR2 YYEEEE. CDR3 sequence (DNA): TGTGCCAGCAGCTCGGGACAGAAGTATGGCTACACCTTC. Its protein is CASSSGQKYGYTF.

In its sample, this clone was seen once. The chain combines TRBV19 with TRBJ1-2; TRBD1 agrees at 11 bases. With 7 bases clipped from V and 4 bases from J, the junction kept 5 bases outside the gene matches. This CDR3 has 14 residues. Germline CDR1 LNHDA, CDR2 SQIVND (reference sequence). The CDR3 coding sequence is TGTGCCAGTACCCGGGACAGGGGGGGCTATGGCTACACCTTC. This translates into CASTRDRGGYGYTF.

The rearrangement links TRBV14 to TRBJ2-6, with D possibly being TRBD1 (5 bases). Per germline, CDR1 SGHDN and CDR2 FVKESK. The CDR3 has 16 amino acids. V lost 4 bases to trimming and J lost 2 bases, with 12 bases between them. The CDR3 loop is CASSPRSRAGANVLTF. CDR3 DNA sequence: TGTGCCAGCAGCCCCCGGAGCAGGGCTGGGGCCAACGTCCTGACTTTC.

Only one count was recorded for this clone. The chain links TRBV7-2 to TRBJ2-3, with D tentatively TRBD2 (5 bases). This CDR3 contains 13 residues. Germline values: CDR1 SGHTA, CDR2 FQGNSA. V shed 6 bases and J shed 6 bases, with 13 bases lying between them. CDR3 coding DNA: TGTGCCAGCAGTTCAGGAGGAGGTGATACGCAGTATTTT. It codes for CASSSGGGDTQYF. The full variable domain, in which reference TRBV7-2 and TRBJ2-3 provide the parts outside the CDR3, is GAGVSQSPSNKVTEKGKDVELRCDPISGHTALYWYRQSLGQGLEFLIYFQGNSAPDKSGLPSDRFSAERTGGSVSTLTIQRTQQEDSAVYLCASSSGGGDTQYFGPGTRLTVL.

This sequence joins TRBV28 and TRBJ1-1, with a possible D match to TRBD1 (5 bases). This CDR3 contains 14 residues. Germline values: CDR1 MDHEN, CDR2 SYDVKM. V lost 9 bases and J 2 bases, leaving 16 bases between the germline ends. The CDR3 DNA reads TGTGCCAGTCGGCTTTGGGACTTCAACACTGAAGCTTTCTTT. Its protein product is CASRLWDFNTEAFF.